This is a list of T cell receptor beta chains from one sample in a study of long-term antiretroviral therapy in people with HIV. The protocol was immunoSEQ multiplex PCR, while the TCRdb copy is restricted to in-frame clones and leaves out a portion. Of some 38,000 clones listed, roughly 76% are singletons. This specimen was unsorted PBMCs, taken 1.5 years after starting antiretroviral therapy. Receptors were obtained from a man aged 18 to 30 with HIV. Both conserved end residues are part of each CDR3. A D gene is named only where the DNA matches it firmly. Size is omitted from some rows. Given values are once, few, many or a class for expanded clones.

V gene,D gene,clone size,J gene,CDR3 protein,CDR3 DNA
TRBV4-2,.,.,TRBJ1-1,CASSQDFTAGSTEAFF,TGTGCCAGCAGCCAAGATTTTACCGCAGGCAGCACTGAAGCTTTCTTT
TRBV2,.,.,TRBJ2-7,CASSQGGEQYF,TGTGCCAGCAGCCAAGGGGGCGAGCAGTACTTC
TRBV11-2,.,.,TRBJ1-3,CASSPLTGSGNTIYF,TGTGCCAGCAGCCCGCTGACAGGCTCTGGAAACACCATATATTTT
TRBV28,.,.,TRBJ1-1,CASSLWGNTEAFF,TGTGCCAGCTCGTTGTGGGGGAACACTGAAGCTTTCTTT
TRBV6-1,TRBD1,.,TRBJ1-1,CASSEGQGEGAFF,TGTGCCAGCAGTGAGGGACAGGGGGAAGGAGCTTTCTTT
TRBV9,.,.,TRBJ2-5,CASSGRRGETQYF,TGTGCCAGCAGCGGGAGGCGTGGGGAGACCCAGTACTTC
TRBV6-6,.,once,TRBJ2-1,CASSYSLWNEQFF,TGTGCCAGCAGTTACTCGCTATGGAATGAGCAGTTCTTC
TRBV27,.,once,TRBJ1-5,CASSIGDRQPQHF,TGTGCCAGCAGTATCGGTGATAGGCAGCCCCAGCATTTT
TRBV6-4,TRBD1,.,TRBJ1-2,CASSVGTGENYGYTF,TGTGCCAGCAGTGTTGGGACAGGGGAGAACTATGGCTACACCTTC
TRBV30,TRBD2,.,TRBJ2-7,CAWSWGRAYEQYF,TGTGCCTGGAGTTGGGGGAGGGCCTACGAGCAGTACTTC
TRBV9,TRBD2,.,TRBJ2-1,CASSKEAGSSYNEQFF,TGTGCCAGCAGTAAGGAAGCGGGAAGCTCCTACAATGAGCAGTTCTTC
TRBV28,TRBD1,few,TRBJ1-4,CASSTTGVTNEKLFF,TGTGCCAGCAGCACGACAGGGGTAACTAATGAAAAACTGTTTTTT
TRBV27,.,.,TRBJ2-2,CASSLAALTGELFF,TGTGCCAGCAGTTTAGCGGCTTTGACCGGGGAGCTGTTTTTT
TRBV27,.,.,TRBJ2-7,CASSWALGAAEQYF,TGTGCCAGCAGTTGGGCACTAGGGGCCGCCGAGCAGTACTTC
TRBV30,.,once,TRBJ1-1,CAWSVRDLLNTEAFF,TGTGCCTGGAGTGTACGGGACTTACTGAACACTGAAGCTTTCTTT
TRBV10-3,TRBD1,.,TRBJ2-2,CAISPRTGMQTGELFF,TGTGCCATCAGCCCTAGGACAGGGATGCAAACCGGGGAGCTGTTTTTT
TRBV28,TRBD1,.,TRBJ2-7,CASSLGTGGYYEQYF,TGTGCCAGCAGTTTAGGGACAGGGGGCTACTACGAGCAGTACTTC
TRBV7-2,.,.,TRBJ1-2,CASSLGPGAPGYTF,TGTGCCAGCAGCTTAGGGCCGGGGGCGCCCGGCTACACCTTC
TRBV28,TRBD1,.,TRBJ2-7,CASREATGTGFYEQYF,TGTGCCAGCAGGGAGGCCACCGGGACAGGGTTTTACGAGCAGTACTTC
TRBV18,.,.,TRBJ2-5,CASSPLFGAFQETQYF,TGTGCCAGCTCACCACTGTTTGGGGCCTTCCAAGAGACCCAGTACTTC
TRBV6-6,.,few,TRBJ2-7,CASRGGQAGRSEQYF,TGTGCCAGCAGGGGAGGACAGGCCGGACGAAGCGAGCAGTACTTC
TRBV27,.,.,TRBJ2-5,CASSLGGGPQETQYF,TGTGCCAGCAGTTTGGGGGGAGGACCCCAAGAGACCCAGTACTTC
TRBV28,TRBD2,.,TRBJ2-7,CASSLASSGWGEQYF,TGTGCCAGCAGTTTGGCCTCTAGCGGGTGGGGCGAGCAGTACTTC
TRBV18,.,.,TRBJ1-5,CASSPRDGNQPQHF,TGTGCCAGCTCACCTCGAGACGGCAATCAGCCCCAGCATTTT
TRBV10-1,.,few,TRBJ2-7,CASSESGLNYEQYF,TGCGCCAGCAGTGAGTCCGGACTGAACTACGAGCAGTACTTC
TRBV5-1,TRBD1,.,TRBJ2-3,CASSLIPGQGVDTQYF,TGCGCCAGCAGCTTGATCCCGGGACAGGGAGTAGATACGCAGTATTTT
TRBV4-2,.,.,TRBJ1-2,CASSQDASSGYGYTF,TGTGCCAGCAGCCAAGATGCCAGCAGTGGGTATGGCTACACCTTC
TRBV6-5,.,.,TRBJ1-1,CASSMDKNTEAFF,TGTGCCAGCAGTATGGACAAAAACACTGAAGCTTTCTTT
TRBV9,TRBD1,.,TRBJ1-1,CASSPPGTEGSGNTEAFF,TGTGCCAGCAGCCCTCCAGGGACAGAAGGAAGTGGAAACACTGAAGCTTTCTTT
TRBV6-6,.,.,TRBJ1-4,CASSFGGTNEKLFF,TGTGCCAGCAGTTTCGGGGGAACTAATGAAAAACTGTTTTTT
TRBV27,.,.,TRBJ1-5,CASSLSTGEGYQPQHF,TGTGCCAGCAGTTTATCGACGGGAGAGGGCTATCAGCCCCAGCATTTT
TRBV7-2,.,.,TRBJ2-7,CASSLLGTAYEQYF,TGTGCCAGCAGCTTACTAGGCACAGCCTACGAGCAGTACTTC
TRBV6-5,.,.,TRBJ1-2,CASSYSKAHTNNGYTF,TGTGCCAGCAGTTACTCGAAGGCCCACACCAACAATGGCTACACCTTC
TRBV7-9,TRBD2,.,TRBJ2-5,CASNKLAEQETQYF,TGTGCCAGCAACAAACTAGCGGAGCAAGAGACCCAGTACTTC
TRBV4-1,.,.,TRBJ2-7,CASSPSVGVRSYEQYF,TGCGCCAGCAGCCCCTCTGTTGGTGTTCGCTCCTACGAGCAGTACTTC
TRBV5-5,TRBD1,.,TRBJ2-7,CASRPSGTDYEQYF,TGTGCCAGCAGACCTTCCGGGACAGACTACGAGCAGTACTTC
TRBV28,.,once,TRBJ2-7,CASSFPTPISYEQYF,TGTGCCAGCAGTTTCCCTACCCCAATCTCCTACGAGCAGTACTTC
TRBV11-3,.,.,TRBJ2-2,CASSLEGTGFTGELFF,TGTGCCAGCAGCTTAGAGGGTACAGGGTTCACCGGGGAGCTGTTTTTT
TRBV6-5,TRBD1,once,TRBJ2-7,CASRSTGLIHEQYF,TGTGCCAGCAGGTCGACAGGGTTAATCCACGAGCAGTACTTC
TRBV6-5,.,once,TRBJ2-5,CASRKGSTAQETQYF,TGTGCCAGCAGAAAGGGTTCGACTGCCCAAGAGACCCAGTACTTC
TRBV5-4,TRBD2,.,TRBJ2-1,CASSSTGTSGRNEQFF,TGTGCCAGCAGCTCAACCGGGACTAGCGGGCGCAATGAGCAGTTCTTC
TRBV6-1,.,.,TRBJ1-2,CASSEGGSSSYGYTF,TGTGCCAGCAGTGAAGGTGGATCCTCTAGCTATGGCTACACCTTC
TRBV6-6,TRBD2,.,TRBJ2-2,CASRLAGITGELFF,TGTGCCAGCAGACTAGCGGGTATCACCGGGGAGCTGTTTTTT
TRBV19,.,.,TRBJ2-2,CASRSRNTGELFF,TGTGCCAGTAGGTCTCGGAACACCGGGGAGCTGTTTTTT
TRBV27,.,.,TRBJ2-3,CASSPLSGTDTQYF,TGTGCCAGCAGTCCCCTTAGCGGCACAGATACGCAGTATTTT
TRBV6-5,.,.,TRBJ1-2,CASSSYVGGYGYTF,TGTGCCAGCAGTTCCTACGTGGGTGGCTATGGCTACACCTTC
TRBV28,TRBD2,.,TRBJ2-7,CASSSHYGSGSEQYF,TGTGCCAGCAGTTCCCATTACGGTAGCGGGAGCGAGCAGTACTTC